The 21 T cell receptor beta chains given below trace back to one sample, sequenced in a study of Ad26.COV2.S vaccination and SARS-CoV-2 variants. Treatment described: 15 to 20 received Ad26.COV2.S at low or high dose, single or two shots; several received placebo; per-sample allocation not given. Sampling happened 63 days after the first vaccine or placebo injection. Clones were sequenced by immunoSEQ multiplex PCR, and TCRdb holds only the in-frame ones, with some missing. The table shows 300,000 to 400,000 clones, with 85% occurring only once. Here the sequenced sample was peripheral blood, taken in a trial of Ad26.COV2.S vaccine versus placebo. All receptors come from a person between 18 and 65 years old who received the Ad26.COV2.S COVID-19 vaccine or a placebo.

Turning to this clone: Other DNA sequences in the sample encode the same CDR3. The chain couples TRBV19 to TRBJ2-2; D is unresolved. The germline V gene encodes CDR1 LNHDA and CDR2 SQIVND (reference sequence). V lost 6 bases to trimming and J lost 5 bases, with 7 bases between them. The CDR3 extends over 12 amino acids. The CDR3 region has the DNA TGTGCCAGTAGCCTCGGGACCGGGGAGCTGTTTTTT. This sequence encodes CASSLGTGELFF. The whole variable domain, filled in from reference TRBV19 and TRBJ2-2, reads DGGITQSPKYLFRKEGQNVTLSCEQNLNHDAMYWYRQDPGQGLRLIYYSQIVNDFQKGDIAEGYSVSREKKESFPLTVTSAQKNPTAFYLCASSLGTGELFFGEGSRLTVL.

The J gene is TRBJ2-1, the V gene TRBV6-5; a weak D match, TRBD2 (5 bases). The germline V gene has CDR1 MNHEY and CDR2 SVGAGI. Trimming left V 2 bases short and J 0 bases short, with 11 bases between. The CDR3 has 16 amino acids. The CDR3 region has the DNA TGTGCCAGCAGTTACGATGGAGGCGCCTCCTACAATGAGCAGTTCTTC. Protein sequence: CASSYDGGASYNEQFF.

The V and J genes are TRBV4-1 and TRBJ1-1; D unresolved. Trimming shortened V by 0 bases and J by 5 bases, and 10 bases separated the two germline ends. Looked up from germline, CDR1 is MGHRA and CDR2 is YSYEKL. The CDR3 sequence is 14 residues long. CDR3 region: CASSQDRLSTEAFF. CDR3 in DNA: TGCGCCAGCAGCCAAGATCGTTTGAGTACTGAAGCTTTCTTT.

In this sample, this clone turned up once. The J gene is TRBJ2-1, the V gene TRBV6-2 or TRBV6-3, with D hard to call. The germline V and J ends were trimmed by 2 bases and 3 bases, with 17 bases remaining between them. This CDR3 comprises 17 residues. Germline CDR1 is MNHEY and CDR2 is SVGEGT. The CDR3 DNA is TGTGCCAGCAGTTACATGCTAAGACCCCCTCTCTACAATGAGCAGTTCTTC. Translation gives CASSYMLRPPLYNEQFF.

This rearrangement joins TRBV6-6 to TRBJ2-1, with 10 bases matching TRBD2. The CDR3 loop spans 15 amino acids. Germline V gene sequence: CDR1 MNHNY, CDR2 SVGAGI (reference sequence). V gave up 6 bases and J gave up 6 bases; unmatched junction bases: 8. Here the CDR3 DNA reads TGTGCCAGCAGCTCCGGGCGGACTAGCGGCAATGAGCAGTTCTTC. It specifies CASSSGRTSGNEQFF.

The V gene is TRBV3-1 (or the pseudogene TRBV3-2), the J gene TRBJ1-1; tentative D call: TRBD1 (6 bases). Per the germline V gene, CDR1 is LGHDT and CDR2 is YNNKEL (reference sequence). V was pared by 4 bases and J by 7 bases, with 22 bases between. The CDR3 covers 16 residues. CDR3 amino acids: CASSPFGLGAISEAFF. CDR3 DNA sequence: TGTGCCAGCAGCCCATTCGGGTTGGGGGCAATTAGTGAAGCTTTCTTT.

The chain uses TRBV11-2 and TRBJ2-2; 7 bases are shared with TRBD2. The CDR3 totals 16 residues. Looked up from germline, CDR1 is SGHAT and CDR2 is FQNNGV. Losses at the gene ends were 2 bases for V and 6 bases for J; bases not matched to a gene: 9. The CDR3 reads CASSLSGLGGAGELFF. DNA of the CDR3: TGTGCCAGCAGCTTAAGTGGACTAGGAGGGGCCGGGGAGCTGTTTTTT.

The chain combines TRBV6-2 or TRBV6-3 with TRBJ1-3; TRBD1 agrees at 9 bases. The germline gives CDR1 MNHEY, CDR2 SVGEGT. V trimming: 2 bases; J trimming: 0 bases; junction bases outside the gene matches: 14. There are 20 residues in the CDR3. The CDR3 DNA follows: TGTGCCAGCAGTTACACGGGACAGGGCGCCGATTACATCTCTGGAAACACCATATATTTT. It is translated as CASSYTGQGADYISGNTIYF.

The chain has TRBV13 and TRBJ1-6, with D possibly being TRBD1 (5 bases). CDR1 and CDR2 from the germline V gene are PRHDT and FYEKMQ (reference sequence). The CDR3 is 16 amino acids. V shed 4 bases and J shed 6 bases, with 16 bases lying between them. Here the CDR3 DNA reads TGTGCCAGCAGCTCTTACGGGACGGAGGGTAATTCACCCCTCCACTTT. Translating gives CASSSYGTEGNSPLHF.

This clone appeared once. The chain employs TRBV6-2 or TRBV6-3 and TRBJ2-7; 8 bases map to TRBD1. The J segment lost 4 bases and the V segment lost 5 bases, leaving 13 bases of the junction unmatched. Germline values: CDR1 MNHEY, CDR2 SVGEGT. The CDR3 runs to 16 residues. CDR3 DNA sequence: TGTGCCAGCAGTCCCCGGTCTCGACAGGGGAAATACGAGCAGTACTTC. As protein: CASSPRSRQGKYEQYF.

The rearrangement uses TRBV19 and TRBJ1-1, with 10 bases lining up with TRBD1. Germline CDR1 is LNHDA and CDR2 is SQIVND (reference sequence). The ends lost 6 bases at V and 1 base at J; junction bases unmatched: 8. The length of the CDR3 is 16 residues. The CDR3 here is CASSGPGQGTNTEAFF. CDR3 DNA sequence: TGTGCCAGTAGCGGGCCGGGACAGGGGACGAACACTGAAGCTTTCTTT.

This clone was observed once. The chain is built from TRBV19 and TRBJ2-7; D ambiguous. The V end lost 5 bases, the J end lost 7 bases, and 12 bases lay between the germline ends. The CDR3 runs 12 residues. In germline, CDR1 is LNHDA, CDR2 SQIVND (reference sequence). The CDR3 DNA reads TGTGCCAGTAGTCAGAACCTTTGGGAGCAGTACTTC. Amino acid sequence: CASSQNLWEQYF.

The chain carries TRBV20-1 and TRBJ2-5; 7 bases match TRBD2. CDR1 is DFQATT and CDR2 is SNEGSKA in the germline V gene (reference sequence). There are 16 residues in the CDR3. After removal of 3 bases from V and 2 bases from J, the junction contained 12 bases not matched to a gene. The CDR3 DNA reads as TGCAGTGCTAGTCGATCTGCGCTAGCGGAACAAGAGACCCAGTACTTC. It yields the protein CSASRSALAEQETQYF.

This clone was seen only a few times. The V and J genes are TRBV19 and TRBJ2-2; no firm D call. V lost 7 bases, J lost 1 base, and 16 bases lay in between. The CDR3 totals 16 residues. CDR1 is LNHDA and CDR2 is SQIVND in the germline V gene (reference sequence). The CDR3 nucleotides are TGTGCCAGTACTCCCAGAAGAATAGGGAACACCGGGGAGCTGTTTTTT. Protein product: CASTPRRIGNTGELFF. The entire variable domain, with the rest obtained from reference TRBV19 and TRBJ2-2, is as follows: DGGITQSPKYLFRKEGQNVTLSCEQNLNHDAMYWYRQDPGQGLRLIYYSQIVNDFQKGDIAEGYSVSREKKESFPLTVTSAQKNPTAFYLCASTPRRIGNTGELFFGEGSRLTVL.

The chain combines TRBV11-2 with TRBJ2-1; D gene uncertain. Trimming took off 2 bases at V and 2 bases at J, with 16 bases between the two ends. Germline V gene sequence: CDR1 SGHAT, CDR2 FQNNGV. The CDR3 has 17 residues. CDR3 loop: CASSLRLRVGTYNEQFF. CDR3 nucleotide sequence: TGTGCCAGCAGCTTAAGGCTTAGGGTGGGGACCTACAATGAGCAGTTCTTC.

J is TRBJ1-2 and V is TRBV19; perhaps TRBD1 as D (6 bases). The CDR3 covers 12 residues. Germline values: CDR1 LNHDA, CDR2 SQIVND (reference sequence). Trimming removed 10 bases at V and 2 bases at J, with 11 bases between. In nucleotides, the CDR3 is TGTGCCACCAAAGGACAGAACTATGGCTACACCTTC. This codes for CATKGQNYGYTF.

The rearrangement uses TRBV24-1 and TRBJ2-2, with TRBD1 identical over 7 bases. The V segment lost 1 base and the J segment 3 bases; nucleotides outside the gene matches: 4. In germline, CDR1 is KGHDR, CDR2 SFDVKD. The CDR3 sequence is 16 residues long. CDR3 DNA sequence: TGTGCCACCAGTGATTTTACAGGGGTAGACACCGGGGAGCTGTTTTTT. Protein product: CATSDFTGVDTGELFF.

A few counts support this clone. This sequence joins TRBV10-2 and TRBJ1-5; D remains unclear. The CDR3 length is 14 residues. V lost 0 bases, J lost 4 bases, and 7 bases lay in between. The germline gives CDR1 WSHSY, CDR2 SAAADI. The CDR3 reads CASSESPGNQPQHF. The CDR3, as DNA: TGCGCCAGCAGTGAGTCCCCGGGGAATCAGCCCCAGCATTTT.

The V call is TRBV3-1 (or the pseudogene TRBV3-2), the J call TRBJ2-1, with a possible D match to TRBD1 (6 bases). The V end lost 1 base, the J end lost 5 bases, and 12 bases lay between the germline ends. CDR3 length equals 15 residues. Germline assignment: CDR1 LGHDT and CDR2 YNNKEL (reference sequence). CDR3 amino acids: CASSQASTGDNEQFF. As DNA, the CDR3 is TGTGCCAGCAGCCAAGCCTCGACAGGAGACAATGAGCAGTTCTTC.

V is TRBV5-1 and J is TRBJ1-6; D call uncertain. The CDR3 contains 14 residues. V was cut by 2 bases and J by 7 bases, with 10 bases left in between. The germline gives CDR1 SGHRS, CDR2 YFSETQ. CDR3 bases: TGCGCCAGCAGCTTAAAAGATTCCAATTCACCCCTCCACTTT. It codes for CASSLKDSNSPLHF.

The chain links TRBV20-1 to TRBJ2-7; D call uncertain. The germline V gene encodes CDR1 DFQATT and CDR2 SNEGSKA (reference sequence). With 6 bases removed from V and 3 bases from J, the gap between germline ends came to 9 bases. This CDR3 spans 11 amino acids. DNA of the CDR3: TGCAGTGCCAACCGCGGCTACGAGCAGTACTTC. Translated, it gives CSANRGYEQYF.